The table lists the clone carrying this T cell receptor beta chain with many counts. What it binds is not known. Time point meaning: sample taken at primary tumor resection. Whole RNA, which was extracted from tumor, nontumor lung tissue or frozen PBMC, was sequenced without any cell sorting. This sample was included in a study of spatial heterogeneity in lung cancer. Whole-study results and caveats: More often at tumor resection than at routine follow-up, ubiquitous expanded tumor TCRs were detected in the blood.

TCRdb re-derived calls from the 5' RACE reads in MiXCR, one entry per CDR3 protein. The sample records approximately 52,000 distinct CDR3 sequences, roughly 6.5% being singletons. This CDR3 is built from 14 residues. Per germline, CDR1 SGHTA and CDR2 FQGNSA. Trimming left V 5 bases short and J 2 bases short, with 13 bases between. The sample consisted of PBMCs, taken at surgery. The sequence was obtained from a female donor with early-stage non-small cell lung cancer. The rearrangement links TRBV7-2 to TRBJ2-7, with D perhaps matching TRBD2 (5 bases). This CDR3 is CASSVVPEAYEQYF. As DNA, the CDR3 is TGTGCCAGCAGCGTGGTCCCGGAGGCCTACGAGCAGTACTTC.